The following is a T cell receptor (beta chain) sequence with its context. The CDR3 length is 17 residues. Germline V gene data show CDR1 as SGHAT and CDR2 as FQNNGV. V trimming: 1 base; J trimming: 4 bases; junction bases outside the gene matches: 11. This record comes from a study of blood T cell repertoires in COVID-19. The protocol was immunoSEQ multiplex PCR, while the TCRdb copy is restricted to in-frame clones and leaves out a portion. Of about 270,000 clones in the sample, approximately 89% were seen once. Two negative PCRs, clearance, or symptom resolution had been documented for recovered Cohort 3 donors.

The clonotype originates from a woman between 55 and 75 years old who had recovered from COVID-19. Sequencing was performed on PBMCs or T cells enriched from blood (not recorded which). The chain has TRBV11-2 and TRBJ1-2; TRBD1 aligns across 8 bases. The CDR3 region has the DNA TGTGCCAGCAGCTTAGGACCGGTCGGACAGGGAGGCTATGGCTACACCTTC. Its translation is CASSLGPVGQGGYGYTF.